This T cell receptor (beta chain) was profiled in a study of siplizumab effects on memory and regulatory T cells. Points on this clone: Its antigen remains unidentified.

CDR1 is SGHRS, CDR2 YFSETQ, per germline. The ends lost 4 bases at V and 5 bases at J; junction bases unmatched: 8. The CDR3 loop spans 15 amino acids. General study results and limits: Under siplizumab, an average around 69% of mappable alloreactive CD4+ clones were Treg-derived, compared with under 35% in controls. No naive or memory phenotype could be assigned to roughly 75-95% of proliferating clones.

The protocol was immunoSEQ multiplex PCR, while the TCRdb copy is restricted to in-frame clones and leaves out a portion. Of about 100,000 clones listed, more than 85% were seen once; the top ten hold 0.14% to 0.15%. The V and J genes are TRBV5-1 and TRBJ2-4, with TRBD1 matching 8 bases. Sequences were obtained from CD4+ T cells sorted from blood. This receptor was obtained from a human donor in good health. CDR3 region: CASSPPDRGQNIQYF. The CDR3, as DNA: TGCGCCAGCAGCCCCCCTGACAGGGGCCAAAACATTCAGTACTTC. Combining the CDR3 with reference TRBV5-1 and TRBJ2-4 gives the whole variable domain KAGVTQTPRYLIKTRGQQVTLSCSPISGHRSVSWYQQTPGQGLQFLFEYFSETQRNKGNFPGRFSGRQFSNSRSEMNVSTLELGDSALYLCASSPPDRGQNIQYFGAGTRLSVL.